A selection of T cell receptor beta chains follows, all from one sample in a study of blood T cell repertoires in COVID-19. Sequencing was performed with immunoSEQ multiplex PCR; in TCRdb, only in-frame clones are kept and a portion is missing. The repertoire holds fewer than 250,000 clones, with 88% as singletons. Sequenced material: peripheral blood. Receptor source: a woman aged 55-70 years with acute or convalescent COVID-19. CDR3s include the opening cysteine and the closing phenylalanine or tryptophan. The order of the fields is CDR3 protein, CDR3 DNA, J gene, clone size, D gene, V gene. A D gene is named only where the DNA matches it firmly. Not every row has a clone size; where given, it reads once, few, many or a size class.

CDR3: CASSLATQYSNQPQHF
DNA: TGTGCCAGCAGCTTAGCGACACAATATAGCAATCAGCCCCAGCATTTT
J: TRBJ1-5
size: NA
D: NA
V: TRBV7-8

CDR3: CASRQISSGNTIYF
DNA: TGCGCCAGCCGACAGATATCCTCTGGAAACACCATATATTTT
J: TRBJ1-3
size: NA
D: NA
V: TRBV5-1

CDR3: CASRTGTNEKLFF
DNA: TGTGCCAGTCGGACAGGAACTAATGAAAAACTGTTTTTT
J: TRBJ1-4
size: NA
D: TRBD1
V: TRBV19

CDR3: CASRFRDRGTNGYTF
DNA: TGTGCCAGCAGATTTCGGGACAGGGGGACCAATGGCTACACCTTC
J: TRBJ1-2
size: NA
D: TRBD1
V: TRBV6-5

CDR3: CASSPGNLQGETQYF
DNA: TGTGCCAGTAGTCCAGGAAATCTTCAGGGCGAGACCCAGTACTTC
J: TRBJ2-5
size: NA
D: NA
V: TRBV19

CDR3: CASSWGGSDYGYTF
DNA: TGTGCCAGCAGCTGGGGGGGCTCTGACTATGGCTACACCTTC
J: TRBJ1-2
size: NA
D: NA
V: TRBV7-9

CDR3: CASSLGLDGVSNQPQHF
DNA: TGTGCCAGCAGTTTGGGGCTGGATGGGGTGAGCAATCAGCCCCAGCATTTT
J: TRBJ1-5
size: few
D: NA
V: TRBV28

CDR3: CASSQRAGTSGGISYEQYF
DNA: TGCGCCAGCAGCCAAAGGGCTGGGACTAGCGGGGGGATCTCCTACGAGCAGTACTTC
J: TRBJ2-7
size: NA
D: TRBD2
V: TRBV4-1

CDR3: CAWNSGVDTGELFF
DNA: TGTGCCTGGAATTCGGGGGTGGACACCGGGGAGCTGTTTTTT
J: TRBJ2-2
size: NA
D: NA
V: TRBV30

CDR3: CASSLTLGDRGRFSYEQYF
DNA: TGTGCCAGCAGCTTAACATTGGGGGACAGGGGGCGGTTCTCCTACGAGCAGTACTTC
J: TRBJ2-7
size: NA
D: TRBD1
V: TRBV7-9

CDR3: CASSATSGRGNEQFF
DNA: TGCGCCAGCAGCGCAACTAGCGGGAGGGGCAATGAGCAGTTCTTC
J: TRBJ2-1
size: NA
D: TRBD2
V: TRBV5-1

CDR3: CSALWAVTGELFF
DNA: TGCAGCGCCCTTTGGGCCGTCACCGGGGAGCTGTTTTTT
J: TRBJ2-2
size: NA
D: NA
V: TRBV29-1

CDR3: CASSPGGGYEQYF
DNA: TGTGCCAGCAGCCCAGGGGGCGGGTACGAGCAGTACTTC
J: TRBJ2-7
size: NA
D: TRBD1
V: TRBV7-2

CDR3: CAWRAGGVPPLHF
DNA: TGTGCCTGGAGAGCGGGGGGGGTTCCACCCCTCCACTTT
J: TRBJ1-6
size: NA
D: NA
V: TRBV30

CDR3: CASSQDYQPQHF
DNA: TGTGCCAGCAGCCAGGACTATCAGCCCCAGCATTTT
J: TRBJ1-5
size: NA
D: NA
V: TRBV4-2

CDR3: CASSVTSSGANVLTF
DNA: TGTGCTAGCAGCGTGACAAGCTCTGGGGCCAACGTCCTGACTTTC
J: TRBJ2-6
size: NA
D: NA
V: TRBV7-7

CDR3: CASSESGSGGTDTQYF
DNA: TGTGCCAGCAGTGAAAGTGGGTCAGGCGGCACAGATACGCAGTATTTT
J: TRBJ2-3
size: NA
D: NA
V: TRBV2

CDR3: CASTRDRAYGYTF
DNA: TGTGCCAGCACCCGAGACAGGGCCTATGGCTACACCTTC
J: TRBJ1-2
size: once
D: TRBD1
V: TRBV9

CDR3: CASRPTGQGAYEQYF
DNA: TGTGCCAGCAGACCAACAGGACAGGGGGCCTACGAGCAGTACTTC
J: TRBJ2-7
size: NA
D: TRBD1
V: TRBV3-1/TRBV3-2

CDR3: CASSVAGTGTYEQYF
DNA: TGTGCCAGCAGCGTTGCCGGGACAGGCACCTACGAGCAGTACTTC
J: TRBJ2-7
size: many
D: TRBD1
V: TRBV9

CDR3: CSVLPATNEKLFF
DNA: TGCAGCGTTCTCCCTGCAACTAATGAAAAACTGTTTTTT
J: TRBJ1-4
size: NA
D: NA
V: TRBV29-1

CDR3: CASNLDRGRNEQFF
DNA: TGTGCCAGCAACCTGGACAGGGGGCGCAATGAGCAGTTCTTC
J: TRBJ2-1
size: NA
D: TRBD1
V: TRBV7-2

CDR3: CASSTRTSGTDTQYF
DNA: TGTGCCAGCAGCACCCGGACTAGCGGCACAGATACGCAGTATTTT
J: TRBJ2-3
size: NA
D: TRBD2
V: TRBV7-2

CDR3: CASIGQGFYGYTF
DNA: TGTGCCAGCATTGGACAGGGTTTTTACGGCTACACCTTC
J: TRBJ1-2
size: NA
D: TRBD1
V: TRBV28

CDR3: CASSTTSGSYNEQFF
DNA: TGTGCCAGTAGTACCACTAGCGGCTCCTACAATGAGCAGTTCTTC
J: TRBJ2-1
size: NA
D: TRBD2
V: TRBV19

CDR3: CASSLGYSNQPQHF
DNA: TGTGCCAGCAGCCTCGGGTATAGCAATCAGCCCCAGCATTTT
J: TRBJ1-5
size: NA
D: NA
V: TRBV27

CDR3: CASSIDPRGLAGQGEQFF
DNA: TGTGCCAGTAGTATAGATCCCCGGGGACTAGCGGGACAGGGTGAGCAGTTCTTC
J: TRBJ2-1
size: NA
D: TRBD2
V: TRBV19

CDR3: CASSLPGQVSDTQYF
DNA: TGTGCCAGCAGCTTGCCCGGACAGGTCTCAGATACGCAGTATTTT
J: TRBJ2-3
size: once
D: TRBD1
V: TRBV5-4

CDR3: CATKLAGGLEQYF
DNA: TGTGCCACCAAACTAGCGGGAGGGCTCGAGCAGTACTTC
J: TRBJ2-7
size: NA
D: TRBD2
V: TRBV15

CDR3: CASSVIRGWDGYTF
DNA: TGTGCCAGCAGTGTTATAAGGGGGTGGGATGGCTACACCTTC
J: TRBJ1-2
size: NA
D: NA
V: TRBV2

CDR3: CASSQVGRGGNTEAFF
DNA: TGCGCCAGCAGCCAAGTAGGTCGGGGTGGGAACACTGAAGCTTTCTTT
J: TRBJ1-1
size: once
D: NA
V: TRBV4-1

CDR3: CSGISGLILLGNEQFF
DNA: TGCAGCGGCATCTCGGGACTCATCCTCCTAGGCAATGAGCAGTTCTTC
J: TRBJ2-1
size: NA
D: NA
V: TRBV29-1

CDR3: CARKSGYLPYNEQFF
DNA: TGTGCCAGAAAGAGCGGGTACCTACCCTACAATGAGCAGTTCTTC
J: TRBJ2-1
size: NA
D: NA
V: TRBV2

CDR3: CASSSFGTGISYGYTF
DNA: TGTGCCAGCAGCTCTTTTGGGACAGGGATTAGTTATGGCTACACCTTC
J: TRBJ1-2
size: NA
D: TRBD1
V: TRBV5-6

CDR3: CASSESSRYGYTF
DNA: TGTGCCAGCAGTGAAAGCTCACGCTATGGCTACACCTTC
J: TRBJ1-2
size: NA
D: NA
V: TRBV6-1

CDR3: CASSSGFQETQYF
DNA: TGTGCCAGCAGCTCAGGGTTCCAAGAGACCCAGTACTTC
J: TRBJ2-5
size: NA
D: NA
V: TRBV7-2

CDR3: CASRPRGTLNQKLFF
DNA: TGTGCCAGCAGACCCAGGGGGACCCTCAATCAAAAACTGTTTTTT
J: TRBJ1-4
size: NA
D: TRBD1
V: TRBV27

CDR3: CASSSSLPYNEQFF
DNA: TGCGCCAGTAGTTCATCCCTACCCTACAATGAGCAGTTCTTC
J: TRBJ2-1
size: few
D: NA
V: TRBV10-1

CDR3: CASSGPGQVGSSTDTQYF
DNA: TGTGCCAGCAGTGGACCGGGACAGGTCGGATCGAGCACAGATACGCAGTATTTT
J: TRBJ2-3
size: NA
D: TRBD1
V: TRBV28

CDR3: CASSQDFRGYTDTQYF
DNA: TGCGCCAGCAGCCAAGACTTCCGGGGATACACAGATACGCAGTATTTT
J: TRBJ2-3
size: NA
D: NA
V: TRBV4-1

CDR3: CASSILGQHGAKNIQYF
DNA: TGTGCCAGTAGTATACTTGGACAGCATGGGGCCAAAAACATTCAGTACTTC
J: TRBJ2-4
size: NA
D: NA
V: TRBV19

CDR3: CASSLGGGGVQHF
DNA: TGTGCCAGCAGCTTAGGAGGAGGGGGGGTCCAGCATTTT
J: TRBJ1-5
size: few
D: NA
V: TRBV7-8